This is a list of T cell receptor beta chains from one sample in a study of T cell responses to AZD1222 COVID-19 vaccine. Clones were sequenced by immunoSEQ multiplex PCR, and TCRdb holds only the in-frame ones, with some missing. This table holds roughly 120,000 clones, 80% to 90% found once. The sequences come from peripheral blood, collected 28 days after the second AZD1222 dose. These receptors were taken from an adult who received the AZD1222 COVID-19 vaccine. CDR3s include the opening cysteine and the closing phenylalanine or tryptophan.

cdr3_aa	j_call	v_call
CASRPGQANTEAFF	TRBJ1-1	TRBV6-1
CARRGSEIIDYGYTF	TRBJ1-2	TRBV2
CASSSNSGTDTQYF	TRBJ2-3	TRBV19
CASSLRSRGTEAFF	TRBJ1-1	TRBV6-2/TRBV6-3
CATQRYGGSNTQYF	TRBJ2-3	TRBV6-5
CASSLEGGGSYNEQFF	TRBJ2-1	TRBV7-8
CAWSEAGTGGTEAFF	TRBJ1-1	TRBV30
CASSAVSGATYEQYF	TRBJ2-7	TRBV6-5
CAWSVSGGNQPQHF	TRBJ1-5	TRBV30
CASSFSRANEQYF	TRBJ2-7	TRBV7-7
CASSVDTGGQPQHF	TRBJ1-5	TRBV9
CASSLSASTEAFF	TRBJ1-1	TRBV7-2
CASTLGRGSNQPQHF	TRBJ1-5	TRBV19
CASSGDSQDPQYF	TRBJ2-5	TRBV27
CASSEQPLRGYNSPLHF	TRBJ1-6	TRBV2
CASSFRLAGYTGELFF	TRBJ2-2	TRBV7-8
CATGSTGNTGELFF	TRBJ2-2	TRBV24-1
CASSHGDRVNTEAFF	TRBJ1-1	TRBV7-2
CASNWDGSNQPQHF	TRBJ1-5	TRBV19
CASSLEWGASTDTQYF	TRBJ2-3	TRBV7-8